This is a list of T cell receptor beta chains from one sample in a study of beta chain features in type 1 diabetes. Sequencing was performed with immunoSEQ multiplex PCR; in TCRdb, only in-frame clones are kept and a portion is missing. The sample has 350,000 to 450,000 clones; over 13% are singletons. The sample comprised naive CD4+ T cells from blood. Every receptor here comes from a young woman in good health. Both conserved end residues are part of each CDR3. The D gene is left open where the match is weak. Part of the rows lack a size; the others show once, few, many or a class for expanded clones.

d_call,clone_size,v_call,cdr3_aa
NA,NA,TRBV5-1,CASSFSGQPQHF
NA,NA,TRBV28,CASSLDRRSMQYF
NA,few,TRBV29-1,CSGRWGGAAGGNEQFF
NA,NA,TRBV7-9,CASSLAGIPTGKLFF
NA,few,TRBV5-1,CASSLAFVGLAKNIQYF
NA,NA,TRBV5-6,CASSLRTLIGHEQFF
TRBD2,NA,TRBV4-1,CASSGGPSGSGETQYF
NA,NA,TRBV20-1,CSATSMDEQFF
TRBD2,few,TRBV25-1,CASSEGRSGDPGQYF
TRBD1,few,TRBV30,CAWDRGGQETQYF
TRBD2,few,TRBV23-1,CARGVQGETQYF
TRBD2,NA,TRBV19,CASSPITTSGTYEQYF
TRBD2,once,TRBV11-3,CASSLTAGVGETQYF
TRBD2,few,TRBV28,CASSPSGSFIGELFF
TRBD1,NA,TRBV18,CASSPGTGVTEAFF
NA,NA,TRBV5-6,CASSTGQYYGYTF
NA,NA,TRBV9,CASRPKGYINGYTF
TRBD2,NA,TRBV18,CASSRLAGAYEQYF
NA,few,TRBV9,CASSVAPTGNEQFF
TRBD1,few,TRBV19,CASGDRGREQFF
NA,NA,TRBV28,CASIEMSKNIQYF
NA,few,TRBV7-9,CASSSMTNSNYGYTF
NA,few,TRBV19,CASSLRLGGDTQYF
TRBD2,NA,TRBV7-9,CASSSGLAGGSTDTQYF
TRBD1,few,TRBV29-1,CSVERTGMGNKQFF
NA,few,TRBV7-9,CASRRTGLTDTQYF
TRBD2,NA,TRBV30,CAWSVLAGLAYEQYF
TRBD1,NA,TRBV18,CASSPQGQGTF
NA,NA,TRBV2,CASTFSGNTGELFF
TRBD1,NA,TRBV29-1,CSVEKGAGYEQYF